The rows below give T cell receptor beta chains drawn from one sample of a study of PD-L1 blockade in urothelial cancer. Libraries were prepared by immunoSEQ multiplex PCR; TCRdb keeps only in-frame clonotypes and omits some of them. The repertoire includes under 40,000 clones, approximately 90% of them detected once, and around 7.7% sits in the top ten. The sample here was PBMCs, taken around atezolizumab (anti-PD-L1) treatment. The receptors were gathered from a man between 65 and 80 years old with urothelial cancer. Each CDR3 is given with its conserved first and last residue. The D gene is left open where the match is weak. The size of a clone is reported for some rows only, either as once, few or many, or as a class for expanded clones.

TRBV7-9	few	TRBJ1-5	TRBD1	CASSPMGTGAGGNQPQHF	TGTGCCAGCAGCCCCATGGGGACAGGGGCCGGGGGCAATCAGCCCCAGCATTTT
TRBV9	.	TRBJ1-4	TRBD1	CASSLRQGGNQKLFF	TGTGCCAGCAGCCTGCGACAGGGGGGAAACCAGAAACTGTTTTTT
TRBV27	.	TRBJ2-1	TRBD2	CASRRQASGSYEQFF	TGTGCCAGCAGGAGACAGGCTAGCGGGAGTTATGAGCAGTTCTTC
TRBV6-6	.	TRBJ2-3	.	CASSSTSGRDTQYF	TGTGCCAGCAGTTCCACTTCCGGGAGAGATACGCAGTATTTT
TRBV15	.	TRBJ2-7	.	CATSREYLVYEQYF	TGTGCCACCAGCAGAGAGTATTTAGTCTACGAGCAGTACTTC
TRBV4-2	once	TRBJ2-7	TRBD1	CASSYRDREEGEQYF	TGTGCCAGCAGCTACCGGGACAGGGAGGAAGGCGAGCAGTACTTC
TRBV7-3	.	TRBJ2-6	.	CASSRQSSGANVLTF	TGTGCCAGCAGCCGACAGAGCTCTGGGGCCAACGTCCTGACTTTC
TRBV29-1	.	TRBJ2-1	TRBD2	CSVSSGLAGNEQFF	TGCAGCGTTTCGAGCGGACTAGCTGGCAATGAGCAGTTCTTC
TRBV11-2	.	TRBJ1-3	.	CASSLGASGNTIYF	TGTGCCAGCAGCTTGGGGGCTTCTGGAAACACCATATATTTT
TRBV9	.	TRBJ2-1	TRBD2	CASSARGGAGEGYNEQFF	TGTGCCAGCAGCGCGAGGGGGGGAGCGGGAGAGGGGTACAATGAGCAGTTCTTC